A single T cell receptor (beta chain) is shown here with its context. No antigen is known for it. The sample originates from a study of a mutant IDH1 vaccine in newly diagnosed glioma. On the study more broadly: Either 4-6 weeks after radiotherapy alone or alongside temozolomide, vaccination was begun. Treated patients had a mean age of 40.4 years and a sex split that was roughly 60% male and roughly 40% female. Pretreatment consisted of radiotherapy, temozolomide, or both, with most receiving both.

Time point denoted: week 11, during vaccination. The content of each vaccine dose was 300 ug of mutant IDH1 20-mer peptide, and topical imiquimod accompanied it. Newly diagnosed WHO grade 3 or 4 IDH1-mutant, ATRX-lost astrocytomas were identified in the donors. The protocol was immunoSEQ multiplex PCR, while the TCRdb copy is restricted to in-frame clones and leaves out a portion. Among some 64,000 clones, about 88% were seen once, and the ten largest hold approximately 9.5%. The V end lost 4 bases, the J end lost 5 bases, and 14 bases lay between the germline ends. The CDR3 loop spans 14 amino acids. CDR1 and CDR2 (germline): LGHNA, YNFKEQ.

The origin of this receptor is a woman in her forties or fifties with glioma. The gene calls are TRBV4-2 and TRBJ1-2; D may be TRBD1 (5 bases). Sequencing was performed on PBMCs, taken from a glioma patient whose treatment included an IDH1 peptide vaccine. The chain's CDR3 is CASSPRGGEYGYTF. The CDR3, as DNA: TGTGCCAGCAGCCCTCGTGGGGGGGAGTATGGCTACACCTTC.